The 7 T cell receptor beta chains below come from one sample, sequenced in a study of blood T cell repertoires in COVID-19. Sequenced by immunoSEQ multiplex PCR; TCRdb stores in-frame clones only, minus some. The repertoire holds roughly 17,000 clones, with around four fifths as singletons. Sequenced material: peripheral blood. These receptor sequences come from a man aged 55-75 years with active or convalescent COVID-19.

V is TRBV2 and J is TRBJ1-5, with D possibly matching TRBD1 (6 bases). The CDR3 runs 14 residues. The V end lost 6 bases, the J end lost 6 bases, and 15 bases lay between the germline ends. Germline assignment: CDR1 SNHLY and CDR2 FYNNEI. This CDR3 reads CASREQGNGQPQHF. The CDR3 region has the DNA TGTGCCAGCAGGGAACAGGGAAACGGTCAGCCCCAGCATTTT.

The chain joins TRBV5-1 to TRBJ1-3; no definite D call. Trimming shortened V by 1 base and J by 0 bases, and 8 bases separated the two germline ends. Germline V gene data show CDR1 as SGHRS and CDR2 as YFSETQ. The CDR3 is made up of 15 amino acids. This CDR3 reads CASSLREGSGNTIYF. DNA of the CDR3: TGCGCCAGCAGCTTGAGAGAGGGCTCTGGAAACACCATATATTTT.

CDR3 residues: CASSSPGQYSGNTIYF. CDR3 in DNA: TGTGCCAGCAGTTCCCCGGGACAGTACTCTGGAAACACCATATATTTT. The J gene is TRBJ1-3, the V gene TRBV7-9; 7 bases agree with TRBD1. Trimming at V came to 6 bases and at J to 0 bases, leaving 8 bases not matched to a gene. Germline V gene lookup returns CDR1 SEHNR and CDR2 FQNEAQ (reference sequence). The CDR3 is 16 amino acids.

There are a few counts of this clone. This chain uses TRBV6-5 with TRBJ1-1; no clear D. The CDR3 extends over 15 amino acids. Trimming shortened V by 0 bases and J by 1 base, and 9 bases separated the two germline ends. Per germline, CDR1 MNHEY and CDR2 SVGAGI. DNA for the CDR3: TGTGCCAGCAGTTACTCGATAACAGCGAACACTGAAGCTTTCTTT. Translation gives CASSYSITANTEAFF.

Only one count was recorded for this clone. The J gene is TRBJ2-1, the V gene TRBV5-4; the match to TRBD2 covers 9 bases. Looked up from germline, CDR1 is SGHNT and CDR2 is YYREEE (reference sequence). The CDR3 extends over 14 amino acids. Trimming cost V 4 bases and J 4 bases; bases outside gene matches: 3. The CDR3, as DNA: TGTGCCAGCAGCACGACTAGCGGATACAATGAGCAGTTCTTC. Protein product: CASSTTSGYNEQFF.

This clone was recorded many times. This chain links TRBV9 with TRBJ2-3; D may be TRBD2 (5 bases). Germline CDR1 reads SGDLS; CDR2 reads YYNGEE. Between the trimmed V and J ends, which lost 3 bases and 2 bases, there was a span of 13 bases. CDR3 length: 15 residues. The CDR3 loop is CASSDRDLYTDTQYF. The CDR3 DNA is TGTGCCAGCAGCGACCGGGATTTGTACACAGATACGCAGTATTTT. Using reference TRBV9 and TRBJ2-3 for the parts outside the CDR3, the full variable domain is DSGVTQTPKHLITATGQRVTLRCSPRSGDLSVYWYQQSLDQGLQFLIQYYNGEERAKGNILERFSAQQFPDLHSELNLSSLELGDSALYFCASSDRDLYTDTQYFGPGTRLTVL.

The gene calls are TRBV6-5 and TRBJ1-5; 7 bases agree with TRBD1. Trimming took 4 bases from V and 7 from J; bases not matched to a gene: 10. The CDR3 covers 15 residues. The germline V gene encodes CDR1 MNHEY and CDR2 SVGAGI. The CDR3 region is CASSWTGSSAQPQHF. CDR3 sequence (DNA): TGTGCCAGCAGTTGGACAGGAAGCTCAGCCCAGCCCCAGCATTTT.